These 30 T cell receptor beta chains share one sample of origin, sequenced in a study of vaccination and CD4 T cells after COVID-19. These receptors lack a known antigen. The assay that was used to sequence DNA from cultured CD4+ T cells was the Oncomine TCR Beta short-read assay. MiXCR, run by TCRdb on the PCR reads, gives a single entry per CDR3 protein. The repertoire holds around 16,000 distinct CDR3 sequences, with approximately 50% as singletons. The treatment denotes: 10-day PBMC culture with coronavirus spike peptide pools or control peptides (ViraFEST assay). Sequenced material: CD4+ T cells from blood, cultured in vitro. The receptors were sampled from a human donor who had recovered from COVID-19.

The chain is built from TRBV18 and TRBJ2-7, with TRBD2 matching 7 bases. The CDR3 loop spans 15 amino acids. In germline, CDR1 is KGHSH, CDR2 LQKENI. J gave up 2 bases and V 6 bases, and 10 bases lay outside the gene matches. CDR3 amino acids: CASSPTSGKAYEQYF. The DNA of the CDR3 is TGTGCCAGCTCCCCGACCAGCGGGAAGGCCTACGAGCAGTACTTC.

This clonotype has only a few counts. The rearrangement links TRBV6-5 to TRBJ1-6; D is possibly TRBD1 (6 bases). Germline V gene sequence: CDR1 MNHEY, CDR2 SVGAGI. Trimming took off 4 bases at V and 10 bases at J, with 14 bases between the two ends. CDR3 size: 14 residues. For the CDR3, the DNA is TGTGCCAGCAGTTTTGCGGGGGGCGGATCACCCCTCCACTTT. This gives the protein CASSFAGGGSPLHF.

This chain joins TRBV29-1 and TRBJ2-1, with D possibly matching TRBD1 (6 bases). Trimming removed 7 bases at V and 4 bases at J, with 20 bases between. In germline, CDR1 is SQVTM, CDR2 ANQGSEA. There are 15 residues in the CDR3. Written as DNA, the CDR3 is TGCAGCGGCTTCTCCGGGACACAGAATTACAATGAGCAGTTCTTC. It is translated as CSGFSGTQNYNEQFF.

The V and J genes are TRBV7-3 and TRBJ2-2, with D tentatively TRBD2 (6 bases). The CDR3 contains 14 residues. The V and J ends lost 6 bases and 3 bases respectively, with 11 bases between them. Looked up from germline, CDR1 is SGHTA and CDR2 is FQGTGA. The CDR3 DNA follows: TGTGCCAGCAGAACCGGGGGTGACACCGGGGAGCTGTTTTTT. It translates to CASRTGGDTGELFF.

This clonotype was detected only a few times. The V and J genes are TRBV6-1 and TRBJ2-2; D call uncertain. This CDR3 has 15 amino acids. Germline V gene sequence: CDR1 MNHNS, CDR2 SASEGT. V was pared by 3 bases and J by 4 bases, with 12 bases between. CDR3 sequence: CASSDFGAGTGELFF. The CDR3 coding sequence is TGTGCCAGCAGTGATTTTGGAGCCGGCACCGGGGAGCTGTTTTTT.

This chain links TRBV5-1 with TRBJ1-2; D perhaps matches TRBD1 (6 bases). Per germline, CDR1 SGHRS and CDR2 YFSETQ. The V gene lost 0 bases and the J gene lost 8 bases, with 17 bases spanning the gap. This CDR3 has 15 amino acids. The DNA for the CDR3 is TGCGCCAGCAGCTTGGTGGATGGGGGCGCTGGGGGCTACACCTTC. Protein product: CASSLVDGGAGGYTF.

The chain has TRBV19 and TRBJ2-7; 9 nucleotides align to TRBD1. V was clipped by 4 bases and J by 3 bases; unmatched bases: 7. CDR1 LNHDA and CDR2 SQIVND come from the germline V gene (reference sequence). The length of the CDR3 is 15 residues. CDR3 in DNA: TGTGCCAGTAGTAACACCGGGACAGGGCGCTACGAGCAGTACTTC. Amino acid sequence: CASSNTGTGRYEQYF.

The chain couples TRBV20-1 to TRBJ2-1; 7 nucleotides match TRBD2. This CDR3 spans 13 amino acids. Per germline, CDR1 DFQATT and CDR2 SNEGSKA (reference sequence). V dropped 6 bases and J dropped 5; count of bases not matched to a gene: 7. CDR3 bases: TGCAGTGCCGAGACTAGCATAGACAATGAGCAGTTCTTC. It codes for CSAETSIDNEQFF.

This chain links TRBV7-2 with TRBJ2-7; D is perhaps TRBD2 (6 bases). Germline CDR1 SGHTA, CDR2 FQGNSA. This CDR3 is 16 amino acids long. V was cut by 0 bases and J by 4 bases, with 16 bases left in between. The CDR3 DNA reads TGTGCCAGCAGCTTAGCCAAGGCCGGGAGTAGGTACGAGCAGTACTTC. It codes for CASSLAKAGSRYEQYF.

In its sample, this clonotype was seen a few times. Here the CDR3 reads CASSEGAGYQPQHF. The CDR3 bases are TGTGCCAGCAGTGAAGGGGCAGGGTATCAGCCCCAGCATTTT. The genes are TRBV2 and TRBJ1-5, with D maybe TRBD1 (5 bases). Trimming cost V 1 base and J 5 bases, with 9 bases left between them. The CDR3 has 14 amino acids. Germline lookup yields CDR1 SNHLY and CDR2 FYNNEI.

This clonotype has a handful of counts. J is TRBJ2-7 and V is TRBV20-1; D uncertain. The CDR3 sequence is 13 residues long. CDR1 and CDR2 (germline): DFQATT, SNEGSKA (reference sequence). The germline V and J ends were trimmed by 0 bases and 2 bases, with 8 bases remaining between them. CDR3 protein: CSARDVDAYEQYF. As DNA, the CDR3 is TGCAGTGCTAGAGATGTGGATGCCTACGAGCAGTACTTC.

The J gene is TRBJ1-1, the V gene TRBV20-1; possible D gene TRBD1, 6 bases. The CDR3 has 12 amino acids. V was shortened by 3 bases and J by 4 bases, with 9 bases between the two germline ends. Germline V gene sequence: CDR1 DFQATT, CDR2 SNEGSKA (reference sequence). CDR3 region: CSARVRGTEAFF. The CDR3 DNA sequence: TGCAGTGCTAGGGTCAGGGGCACTGAAGCTTTCTTT.

The chain links TRBV19 to TRBJ2-1; weak D call: TRBD2 (5 bases). Deletions cut 5 bases from V and 5 bases from J, with 19 bases between. This CDR3 is 16 amino acids long. Germline assignment: CDR1 LNHDA and CDR2 SQIVND (reference sequence). CDR3 residues: CASSLRTFLTNNEQFF. Here the CDR3 DNA reads TGTGCCAGTAGTCTTCGGACTTTTCTGACGAACAATGAGCAGTTCTTC.

This clonotype was detected only once. The V call is TRBV7-2, the J call TRBJ1-2; D gene ambiguous. CDR1 and CDR2 (germline): SGHTA, FQGNSA. V lost 2 bases, J lost 4 bases, and 14 bases lay in between. The CDR3 is 15 amino acids. CDR3 bases: TGTGCCAGCAGCTTATTTCACAGTACTTCCTATGGCTACACCTTC. It translates to CASSLFHSTSYGYTF.

The gene calls are TRBV6-1 and TRBJ2-5; D possibly corresponds to TRBD2 (8 bases). The CDR3 has 14 residues. CDR1 and CDR2 from the germline V gene are MNHNS and SASEGT. Trimming removed 7 bases at V and 4 bases at J, with 16 bases between. Here the CDR3 reads CASTHRGLGETQYF. Written as DNA, the CDR3 is TGTGCCAGCACTCACAGGGGACTAGGAGAGACCCAGTACTTC.

CDR3 sequence reads: CATGRAGGGPGEQFF. As DNA, the CDR3 is TGTGCCACCGGACGAGCAGGAGGGGGGCCTGGGGAGCAGTTCTTC. The chain carries TRBV24-1 and TRBJ2-1; D may match TRBD1 or TRBD2 (6 bases each). Trimming pared 9 bases from V and 10 bases from J, leaving 24 bases between. From germline, CDR1 is KGHDR and CDR2 SFDVKD. The CDR3 contains 15 residues.

The sample holds a few counts of this clonotype. The chain has TRBV2 and TRBJ2-5, with D hard to call. This CDR3 has 11 amino acids. Germline V CDR1 and CDR2: SNHLY, FYNNEI. Deletions cut 7 bases from V and 0 bases from J, with 3 bases between. Here the CDR3 DNA reads TGTGCCAGCAAGTACCAAGAGACCCAGTACTTC. Its translation: CASKYQETQYF.

This chain connects TRBV18 to TRBJ1-4; 9 bases align to TRBD1. After removal of 2 bases from V and 11 bases from J, the junction contained 9 bases not matched to a gene. The CDR3 contains 15 residues. Germline CDR1 KGHSH, CDR2 LQKENI. CDR3 sequence: CASSPGWGQGGKLFF. The CDR3 nucleotides read TGTGCCAGCTCACCAGGCTGGGGACAGGGAGGGAAACTGTTTTTT.

This rearrangement joins TRBV24-1 to TRBJ2-7; TRBD2 matches 9 bases. Losses at the gene ends were 6 bases for V and 0 bases for J; bases not matched to a gene: 5. There are 15 residues in the CDR3. CDR1 KGHDR and CDR2 SFDVKD come from the germline V gene. The CDR3: CATSHSSGVSYEQYF. CDR3 coding DNA: TGTGCCACCAGTCATTCTAGCGGGGTCTCCTACGAGCAGTACTTC.

The chain is built from TRBV7-6 and TRBJ1-2; 9 nucleotides agree with TRBD1. The CDR3 consists of 15 residues. Germline V lookup: CDR1 SGHVS, CDR2 FNYEAQ. J gave up 4 bases and V 1 base, and 4 bases lay outside the gene matches. The CDR3 bases are TGTGCCAGCAGCTTAGGGACAGGGGCGGCCTATGGCTACACCTTC. Translation gives CASSLGTGAAYGYTF.

The genes are TRBV4-1 and TRBJ2-5, with TRBD2 matching over 9 bases. After removal of 1 base from V and 0 bases from J, the junction contained 3 bases not matched to a gene. There are 16 residues in the CDR3. CDR1 and CDR2 (germline): MGHRA, YSYEKL. CDR3 in amino acids: CASSQGLAEYQETQYF. The CDR3 coding sequence is TGCGCCAGCAGCCAAGGACTAGCGGAGTACCAAGAGACCCAGTACTTC.

This chain connects TRBV20-1 to TRBJ2-7, with unresolved D. Germline lookup yields CDR1 DFQATT and CDR2 SNEGSKA (reference sequence). Trimming cost V 2 bases and J 4 bases, with 12 bases left between them. The CDR3 spans 13 residues. CDR3 loop: CSARFRASYEQYF. CDR3 in DNA: TGCAGTGCTAGATTCCGGGCCTCTTACGAGCAGTACTTC.

The chain recombines TRBV20-1 with TRBJ2-5, with 7 bases identical to TRBD2. The CDR3 extends over 15 amino acids. Germline assignment: CDR1 DFQATT and CDR2 SNEGSKA (reference sequence). The junction had 6 bases not matched to a gene; V was cut back by 0 bases and J by 2 bases. The CDR3 here is CSARDGGSPQETQYF. CDR3 nucleotides: TGCAGTGCTAGAGATGGCGGGAGCCCTCAAGAGACCCAGTACTTC.

The chain has TRBV19 and TRBJ2-1; 14 bases are shared with TRBD2. From germline, CDR1 is LNHDA and CDR2 SQIVND (reference sequence). After removal of 1 base from V and 6 bases from J, the junction contained 8 bases not matched to a gene. The CDR3 totals 18 residues. For the CDR3, the DNA is TGTGCCAGTAGTATAGGAACCCCAGGACTAGCGGGGGGCAATGAGCAGTTCTTC. Translating it yields CASSIGTPGLAGGNEQFF.

The chain links TRBV2 to TRBJ2-3; D uncertain. Trimming took off 5 bases at V and 3 bases at J, with 9 bases between the two ends. The CDR3 totals 13 residues. Germline loops: CDR1 SNHLY, CDR2 FYNNEI. The DNA for the CDR3 is TGTGCCAGCAGTTGGGTCCAAACAGATACGCAGTATTTT. Residues: CASSWVQTDTQYF.

This sequence joins TRBV20-1 and TRBJ1-2; D not resolved. The CDR3 consists of 13 residues. Germline CDR1 and CDR2: DFQATT and SNEGSKA (reference sequence). Trimming removed 0 bases at V and 1 base at J, with 6 bases between. The CDR3 nucleotides are TGCAGTGCTAGAGATGCAGATAACTATGGCTACACCTTC. Translation: CSARDADNYGYTF.

This clonotype has just a few counts. V usage is TRBV15 and J usage is TRBJ1-3, with TRBD1 matching over 8 bases. J lost 2 bases, V lost 7 bases, and 7 bases had no gene match. The CDR3 spans 15 residues. The V gene's germline CDR1 is LNHNV and CDR2 YYDKDF (reference sequence). The CDR3 region has the DNA TGTGCCACCAACACACAGGGGGAGGCTGGAAACACCATATATTTT. Translation gives CATNTQGEAGNTIYF.

This clonotype was observed a few times. This chain joins TRBV7-6 and TRBJ2-5; D might be TRBD1 (5 bases). Trimming removed 3 bases at V and 7 bases at J, with 12 bases between. The germline V gene has CDR1 SGHVS and CDR2 FNYEAQ. The CDR3 runs to 13 residues. CDR3 bases: TGTGCCAGCAGCTTCGACAGAAAAGGGACCCAGTACTTC. Amino acid sequence: CASSFDRKGTQYF. The whole variable domain, remainder taken from reference TRBV7-6 and TRBJ2-5, is GAGVSQSPRYKVTKRGQDVALRCDPISGHVSLYWYRQALGQGPEFLTYFNYEAQQDKSGLPNDRFSAERPEGSISTLTIQRTEQRDSAMYRCASSFDRKGTQYFGPGTRLLVL.

This clonotype was seen a few times. CDR3 sequence: CASSFRGWEQPQHF. The CDR3 DNA reads as TGTGCCAGCAGTTTCAGGGGTTGGGAACAGCCCCAGCATTTT. V is TRBV27 and J is TRBJ1-5; a weak D match, TRBD1 (6 bases). Trimming removed 3 bases at V and 7 bases at J, with 13 bases between. This CDR3 contains 14 residues. CDR1 and CDR2 from the germline V gene are MNHEY and SMNVEV (reference sequence).

DNA of the CDR3: TGCGCCAGCAGCCAAGTCGCAAGAACAGGGGGGGGGCTGGGTGGCTACACCTTC. It encodes CASSQVARTGGGLGGYTF. V usage is TRBV4-1 and J usage is TRBJ1-2; 8 positions agree with TRBD1. In germline, CDR1 is MGHRA, CDR2 YSYEKL. The junction had 17 bases not matched to a gene; V was cut back by 1 base and J by 7 bases. The CDR3 loop spans 18 amino acids.